This paragraph reports one TCR beta chain. Its target is not known. Here immunoSEQ multiplex PCR was the method, and the copy in TCRdb shows in-frame clones only, minus some. Among about 100,000 clones listed, approximately 91% were seen once. The data stem from a study of T cell responses to AZD1222 COVID-19 vaccine. Overall study results and limits: Clonal diversity may have been underestimated in mostly white British donors. Vaccine-associated CD4 TCRs spanned spike, dominant at 160-218 and 743-854.

The receptor's source is an adult in good health. The sequencing here drew on peripheral blood, taken on day 0 of AZD1222 vaccination.

In DNA, the CDR3 is TGTGCCAGCAGCGTCGCACATCAAGAGACCCAGTACTTC. It is translated as CASSVAHQETQYF. This chain uses TRBV9 with TRBJ2-5; D not certain. CDR1 SGDLS and CDR2 YYNGEE come from the germline V gene. Trimming removed 2 bases from V and 2 bases from J, with 7 bases in between. This CDR3 is 13 amino acids long.